This T cell receptor (beta chain) was documented in a study of T cell repertoires in cytomegalovirus infection. Study information: Public TCR beta signatures provided an indication of both CMV infection and a matching HLA type. Study-wide results and limits: It was HLA-C-restricted CMV-specific TCR beta clonotypes that dominated the response ex vivo.

The CDR3 has 18 residues. Germline values: CDR1 SGHDN, CDR2 FVKESK. V was pared by 0 bases and J by 3 bases, with 18 bases between. This clonotype was seen more than once but under ten times. Its antigen is not identified. MiXCR, applied by TCRdb to the reads, yields one record per CDR3 protein. The sample includes around 170,000 distinct CDR3 sequences, 13% to 15% of them seen just once. This receptor was identified in a human donor in good health (CMV status not recorded). Some clones in this sample may be carry-over from other donors' samples. J is TRBJ1-3 and V is TRBV14; D perhaps matches TRBD1 (5 bases). Material: PBMCs. CDR3 DNA sequence: TGTGCCAGCAGCCAAGATCCGTGGACACCCGACTTTGGAAACACCATATATTTT. Translating it yields CASSQDPWTPDFGNTIYF.